Sequencing of this T cell receptor beta chain was carried out in a study of molecular identifiers for immune sequencing clone quantification. One entry per CDR3 protein results from TCRdb running MiXCR on the PCR reads. The sample records tens of thousands of distinct CDR3 sequences, about 20% being singletons. This clonotype was observed many times. V lost 5 bases, J lost 2 bases, and 10 bases stayed unmatched. The CDR3 covers 16 residues. Per germline, CDR1 SGHTA and CDR2 FQGNSA. The sequenced sample consisted of naive CD8+ T cells from blood, with Jurkat cell RNA spiked in. The subset is: FACS-sorted CD8+CD4-CCR7+CD45RA+ naive T cells. The receptor's source is a human donor in good health. Some libraries in this study had Jurkat cell RNA spiked in. The V and J genes are TRBV7-2 and TRBJ2-7; 9 bases align to TRBD1. The CDR3 DNA follows: TGTGCCAGCAGCCATTCCAGGACAGGGGCCCCCTACGAGCAGTACTTC. Translation: CASSHSRTGAPYEQYF.